The 25 T cell receptor beta chains presented below share a single source sample, sequenced in a study of cytomegalovirus exposure and HLA in healthy donors. PCR was performed using 60 Vbeta and 13 Jbeta primers. TCRdb's table, derived via immunoSEQ multiplex PCR, lists solely in-frame clones and lacks some. Of about 140,000 clones listed, approximately 70% are singletons. Sequencing was done on a sample of PBMCs. The receptors originated from a woman aged 60-75 years in good health and CMV-seropositive.

The chain links TRBV19 to TRBJ2-1; 11 bases fit TRBD2. This CDR3 is built from 14 residues. The trim removed 6 bases at V and 13 bases at J, leaving 11 bases unmatched. Germline lookup yields CDR1 LNHDA and CDR2 SQIVND (reference sequence). Here the CDR3 reads CASRTGLAVGSQFF. The CDR3 DNA sequence: TGTGCCAGTAGAACGGGACTAGCGGTCGGCAGCCAGTTCTTC.

The J gene is TRBJ2-7, the V gene TRBV7-9; tentative D call: TRBD1 (6 bases). This CDR3 comprises 14 residues. Germline-derived CDR1 and CDR2 are SEHNR and FQNEAQ (reference sequence). Trimming stripped 5 bases from V and 5 bases from J, with 16 bases between. CDR3 loop: CASSPGAVRNEQYF. CDR3 sequence (DNA): TGTGCCAGCAGCCCAGGGGCAGTCCGGAACGAGCAGTACTTC.

This sequence joins TRBV29-1 and TRBJ1-2; D unresolved. This CDR3 has 12 amino acids. Trimming removed 4 bases at V and 1 base at J, with 7 bases between. CDR1 and CDR2 from the germline V gene are SQVTM and ANQGSEA. The CDR3 sequence: CSVGPDNYGYTF. CDR3 coding DNA: TGCAGCGTTGGGCCAGATAACTATGGCTACACCTTC.

This clone has a handful of counts. V and J are TRBV19 and TRBJ2-1; perhaps TRBD1 as D (5 bases). The V and J ends lost 4 bases and 15 bases respectively, with 16 bases between them. The CDR3 runs to 12 residues. CDR1 and CDR2 from the germline V gene are LNHDA and SQIVND (reference sequence). The CDR3: CASSTPPGPGFF. CDR3 DNA sequence: TGTGCCAGTAGTACCCCCCCAGGGCCGGGGTTCTTC.

The chain has TRBV9 and TRBJ2-1; TRBD2 is a possible D gene (6 bases). Trimming shortened V by 8 bases and J by 8 bases, and 23 bases separated the two germline ends. The CDR3 runs 15 residues. The germline gives CDR1 SGDLS, CDR2 YYNGEE. The CDR3 is CASRRAGGAFDEQFF. As DNA, the CDR3 is TGTGCCAGTCGCCGGGCCGGGGGAGCGTTCGATGAGCAGTTCTTC.

The V and J genes are TRBV21-1 and TRBJ2-7; the table's TRBD1 call for D was not verified on the DNA. TRBV21-1 is designated a pseudogene. The CDR3 runs 19 residues. The CDR3 here is CASSSTGDREGKMRYEQYF. Written as DNA, the CDR3 is TGTGCCAGCAGCAGTACTGGGGACAGGGAAGGAAAGATGAGATACGAGCAGTACTTC.

This chain connects TRBV6-5 to TRBJ2-1; 7 bases line up with TRBD2. Trimming took 0 bases from V and 8 from J; bases not matched to a gene: 10. In germline, CDR1 is MNHEY, CDR2 SVGAGI. The CDR3 sequence is 16 residues long. The CDR3 bases are TGTGCCAGCAGTTACTCGGTCAGGGAGGGATTCTATGAGCAGTTCTTC. Residues: CASSYSVREGFYEQFF.

V and J are TRBV30 and TRBJ2-1; 13 positions match TRBD2. The CDR3 is 14 amino acids. Germline V gene data show CDR1 as GTSNPN and CDR2 as SVGIG (reference sequence). V shed 2 bases, J shed 8 bases, and the junction held 3 bases outside the gene matches. The CDR3 DNA follows: TGTGCCTGGAGTCGAGGACTAGCGGGAGATGAGCAGTTCTTC. This sequence encodes CAWSRGLAGDEQFF.

The V gene is TRBV28, the J gene TRBJ1-4; TRBD1 matches at 7 bases. With 7 bases clipped from V and 4 bases from J, the junction kept 9 bases outside the gene matches. The germline gives CDR1 MDHEN, CDR2 SYDVKM. CDR3 length: 15 residues. The CDR3 protein is CASISAGQINEKLFF. DNA of the CDR3: TGTGCCAGCATTTCCGCGGGACAGATTAATGAAAAACTGTTTTTT.

This clone was observed a handful of times. The chain joins TRBV27 to TRBJ2-2; TRBD1 matches 9 bases. The germline gives CDR1 MNHEY, CDR2 SMNVEV (reference sequence). The CDR3 loop spans 15 amino acids. V shed 6 bases and J 6 bases; nucleotides not matched to a gene: 8. The CDR3 region is CASRQTGGIAGELFF. CDR3 DNA: TGTGCCAGCAGACAGACAGGGGGTATTGCCGGGGAGCTGTTTTTT.

The chain recombines TRBV6-1 with TRBJ1-5, with D unresolved. V was shortened by 3 bases and J by 7 bases, with 16 bases between the two germline ends. The CDR3 extends over 15 amino acids. CDR1 is MNHNS, CDR2 SASEGT, per germline. CDR3 region: CASSEKTPLPQPQHF. In DNA form, the CDR3 reads TGTGCCAGCAGTGAGAAGACACCCCTTCCCCAGCCCCAGCATTTT.

The gene calls are TRBV15 and TRBJ1-5; no clear D gene. Per germline, CDR1 LNHNV and CDR2 YYDKDF (reference sequence). Between the trimmed V and J ends, which lost 0 bases and 6 bases, there was a span of 6 bases. The CDR3 is 13 residues long. CDR3 sequence: CATSRDPGQPQHF. CDR3 coding DNA: TGTGCCACCAGCAGAGATCCCGGTCAGCCCCAGCATTTT.

This chain joins TRBV15 and TRBJ1-5; 9 bases agree with TRBD1. After removal of 4 bases from V and 1 base from J, the junction contained 2 bases not matched to a gene. The CDR3 consists of 15 residues. CDR1 and CDR2 from the germline V gene are LNHNV and YYDKDF (reference sequence). CDR3 protein: CATSTDRGSNQPQHF. The CDR3, as DNA: TGTGCCACCAGCACGGACAGGGGCAGCAATCAGCCCCAGCATTTT.

V gene TRBV4-2 combines with J gene TRBJ2-1, with D hard to call. V lost 1 base and J 2 bases, leaving 9 bases between the germline ends. The CDR3 covers 15 residues. CDR1 and CDR2 (germline): LGHNA, YNFKEQ. CDR3 residues: CASSQAGFTYNEQFF. DNA of the CDR3: TGTGCCAGCAGCCAAGCGGGTTTCACCTACAATGAGCAGTTCTTC.

The V and J genes are TRBV4-2 and TRBJ1-4; 8 bases map to TRBD1. The CDR3 extends over 14 amino acids. The trim removed 3 bases at V and 4 bases at J, leaving 1 base unmatched. Germline-derived CDR1 and CDR2 are LGHNA and YNFKEQ. For the CDR3, the DNA is TGTGCCAGCAGCCATGGACAGGGTAATGAAAAACTGTTTTTT. The encoded protein is CASSHGQGNEKLFF.

The chain's CDR3 is CASSSTGQGRSEAFF. CDR3 sequence (DNA): TGCGCCAGCAGCTCGACCGGACAGGGCAGATCTGAAGCTTTCTTT. The chain joins TRBV5-1 to TRBJ1-1; 8 bases agree with TRBD1. V shed 3 bases, J shed 6 bases, and the junction held 10 bases outside the gene matches. This CDR3 comprises 15 residues. Germline V gene sequence: CDR1 SGHRS, CDR2 YFSETQ.

The V call is TRBV25-1, the J call TRBJ2-3, with 7 bases aligning to TRBD2. The V gene end was trimmed by 3 bases and the J gene end by 0 bases; junction bases not matched to a gene: 9. The CDR3 totals 17 residues. Germline assignment: CDR1 MGHDK and CDR2 SYGVNS. CDR3 DNA sequence: TGTGCCAGCAGTGACCCAGGGAGGGAGGCTAGCACAGATACGCAGTATTTT. Its translation: CASSDPGREASTDTQYF. Full variable domain (remainder filled in from reference TRBV25-1 and TRBJ2-3): EADIYQTPRYLVIGTGKKITLECSQTMGHDKMYWYQQDPGMELHLIHYSYGVNSTEKGDLSSESTVSRIRTEHFPLTLESARPSHTSQYLCASSDPGREASTDTQYFGPGTRLTVL.

CDR3 bases: TGTGCCAGCAGCCAAGGAGGGACAGGCAACACTGAAGCTTTCTTT. Translation gives CASSQGGTGNTEAFF. The chain recombines TRBV4-2 with TRBJ1-1, with TRBD1 matching over 8 bases. This CDR3 has 15 residues. Looked up from germline, CDR1 is LGHNA and CDR2 is YNFKEQ. With V trimmed by 1 base and J by 2 bases, 3 bases remained unmatched.

The rearrangement joins TRBV15 to TRBJ2-3; 10 nucleotides match TRBD2. CDR1 is LNHNV, CDR2 YYDKDF, per germline (reference sequence). Germline trimming cut 4 bases from V and 5 bases from J; bases unmatched to any gene: 9. The CDR3 consists of 16 residues. The CDR3 DNA follows: TGTGCCACCAGCATAACCGGGACTAGCGTTGTAGATACGCAGTATTTT. As protein: CATSITGTSVVDTQYF.

Only one count was recorded for this clone. At one end the junction does not follow the germline gene, possibly because of a read error. V and J are TRBV7-2 and TRBJ2-3, with TRBD2 matching 9 bases. This CDR3 is built from 12 residues. Germline values: CDR1 SGHTA, CDR2 FQGNSA. The DNA for the CDR3 is TGTGCCAGCAGCTTAGCGACCGGGACTAGCCATTTT. Its protein product is CASSLATGTSHF. Supplemented by reference TRBV7-2 and TRBJ2-3, the full variable domain reads GAGVSQSPSNKVTEKGKDVELRCDPISGHTALYWYRQSLGQGLEFLIYFQGNSAPDKSGLPSDRFSAERTGGSVSTLTIQRTQQEDSAVYLCASSLATGTSHFGPGTRLTVL.

The rearrangement links TRBV29-1 to TRBJ1-3, with D possibly matching TRBD1 (6 bases). The germline gives CDR1 SQVTM, CDR2 ANQGSEA. The V and J ends lost 7 bases and 3 bases respectively, with 13 bases between them. The CDR3 runs to 13 residues. CDR3 DNA: TGCAGCGGGCGGGGGGCTGGTGGAAACACCATATATTTT. Residues: CSGRGAGGNTIYF.

This CDR3 reads CASSIDGVGWETQYF. The CDR3 coding sequence is TGTGCCAGTAGTATTGACGGGGTCGGTTGGGAGACCCAGTACTTC. The chain carries TRBV19 and TRBJ2-5; TRBD2 might be the D (5 bases). In germline, CDR1 is LNHDA, CDR2 SQIVND (reference sequence). V gave up 3 bases and J gave up 5 bases, with 16 bases separating them. CDR3 length: 15 amino acids.

The V and J genes are TRBV7-6 and TRBJ2-1; a possible D gene is TRBD1 (5 bases). Trimming took 3 bases from V and 0 from J, leaving 15 bases between them. The CDR3 consists of 17 residues. Germline values: CDR1 SGHVS, CDR2 FNYEAQ. This CDR3 reads CASSFSRVPSSYNEQFF. The DNA for the CDR3 is TGTGCCAGCAGCTTCTCCAGGGTCCCTAGCTCCTACAATGAGCAGTTCTTC.

The chain is built from TRBV6-6 and TRBJ2-2, with no clear D. The CDR3 is made up of 14 amino acids. The ends were cut back, 5 bases at V and 3 bases at J, with 10 bases in the middle. Germline assignment: CDR1 MNHNY and CDR2 SVGAGI (reference sequence). The CDR3 region is CASSPTSDTGELFF. The CDR3 DNA is TGTGCCAGCAGTCCGACCAGCGACACCGGGGAGCTGTTTTTT.

The V gene is TRBV27, the J gene TRBJ1-2; D is unclear. The CDR3 contains 13 residues. V lost 6 bases, J lost 8 bases, and 16 bases lay in between. CDR1 and CDR2 from the germline V gene are MNHEY and SMNVEV (reference sequence). The CDR3 DNA reads as TGTGCCAGCAGCCTAACGAGGGTCGGCGGCTACACCTTC. Translating gives CASSLTRVGGYTF.